Below, one T cell receptor (beta chain) is given with its context. What it recognizes is unknown. Among ophthalmopathy patients, the Clinical Activity Score reached at least 3, the NOSPECS grade reached at least 4, and duration remained under 3 months. CDR3 length: 14 amino acids. Germline V CDR1 and CDR2: MNHNY, SVGAGI (reference sequence). Trimming at V came to 3 bases and at J to 5 bases, leaving 2 bases not matched to a gene. Template material for amplifying TCR beta CDR3 regions consisted of RNA transcripts. TCR CDR3 regions were first amplified by RT-PCR with HTBI primers. MiXCR, applied by TCRdb to the multiplex PCR reads, yields one record per CDR3 protein. This sample has hundreds of thousands of distinct CDR3 sequences; 22% occur once, and the top ten carry under 55%. The data were obtained in a study of T cells in Graves' hyperthyroidism and ophthalmopathy. Study results and caveats: Ophthalmopathy got predicted by the model a median approximately six months before its onset.

The chain combines TRBV6-6 with TRBJ2-3; 10 positions agree with TRBD2. The material sequenced was blood. The origin of this receptor is a woman in her seventies with Graves' ophthalmopathy. In nucleotides, the CDR3 is TGTGCCAGCAGTTATCGACTAGCGGGAGATACGCAGTATTTT. The encoded protein is CASSYRLAGDTQYF.